The text below deals with one T cell receptor beta chain. These data are taken from a study of shared clonotypes between healthy human individuals. The assay was run at deep level. Sequencing used immunoSEQ multiplex PCR; TCRdb keeps in-frame clones, though not all of them. The sample holds millions of clones, 90% to 95% seen once. Per the germline V gene, CDR1 is PRHDT and CDR2 is FYEKMQ (reference sequence). The CDR3 is 15 amino acids. The ends were cut back, 3 bases at V and 3 bases at J, with 13 bases in the middle. The chain recombines TRBV13 with TRBJ2-3; D is perhaps TRBD1 (5 bases). The receptor was isolated from a man younger than 30 in good health. Some clones in this sample may be carry-over from other donors' samples. The sequenced material came from naive CD4+ T cells from PBMCs. As to subset: CD45RA+ positively selected. The CDR3 nucleotides read TGTGCCAGCAGCTTGTTGGACATAGGTACAGATACGCAGTATTTT. Protein product: CASSLLDIGTDTQYF.